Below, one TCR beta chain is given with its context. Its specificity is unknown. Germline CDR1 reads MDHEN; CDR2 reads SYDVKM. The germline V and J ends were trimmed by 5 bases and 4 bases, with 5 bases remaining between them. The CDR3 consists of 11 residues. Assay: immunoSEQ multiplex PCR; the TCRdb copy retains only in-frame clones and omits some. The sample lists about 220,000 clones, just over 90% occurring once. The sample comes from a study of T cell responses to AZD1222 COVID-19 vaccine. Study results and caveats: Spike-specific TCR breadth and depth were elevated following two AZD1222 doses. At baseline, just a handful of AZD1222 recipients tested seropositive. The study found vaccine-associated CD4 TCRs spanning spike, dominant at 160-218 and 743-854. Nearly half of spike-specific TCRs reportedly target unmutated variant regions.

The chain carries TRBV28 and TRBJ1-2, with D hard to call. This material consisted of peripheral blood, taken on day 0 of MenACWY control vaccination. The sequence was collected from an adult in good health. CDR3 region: CASSRVYGYTF. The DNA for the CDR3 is TGTGCCAGCAGTCGTGTCTATGGCTACACCTTC.